The 7 T cell receptor beta chains below all came from one sample that was sequenced in a study of blood T cell repertoires in COVID-19. Sequencing used immunoSEQ multiplex PCR; TCRdb keeps in-frame clones, though not all of them. The sample has around 300,000 clones; 85% are singletons. Sequenced: peripheral blood. The source is a human donor in a cohort sampled during active COVID-19.

With respect to this clone: Different DNA sequences within this sample yield the same CDR3. In DNA form, the CDR3 reads TGTGCCAGCAGCTTAGTCCGGGGGGGCTGGACTGAAGCTTTCTTT. Translated: CASSLVRGGWTEAFF. The chain carries TRBV7-9 and TRBJ1-1; weak D call: TRBD1 (6 bases). The CDR3 totals 15 residues. The V gene's germline CDR1 is SEHNR and CDR2 FQNEAQ (reference sequence). Trimming took 1 base from V and 5 from J, leaving 14 bases between them.

V usage is TRBV4-2 and J usage is TRBJ2-3; 13 positions match TRBD2. The CDR3 is made up of 17 amino acids. V shed 1 base and J 4 bases; nucleotides not matched to a gene: 5. In germline, CDR1 is LGHNA, CDR2 YNFKEQ. DNA for the CDR3: TGTGCCAGCAGCCAAGTCACTAGCGGGGGGGCCCCAGATACGCAGTATTTT. Amino acids: CASSQVTSGGAPDTQYF.

This rearrangement joins TRBV10-2 to TRBJ1-4, with 7 nucleotides matching TRBD1. V was clipped by 10 bases and J by 5 bases; unmatched bases: 4. The CDR3 spans 12 residues. From germline, CDR1 is WSHSY and CDR2 SAAADI. CDR3 in DNA: TGCGCCACCGGGACAGAGAATGAAAAACTGTTTTTT. Protein product: CATGTENEKLFF.

The chain carries TRBV5-1 and TRBJ2-1, with 7 bases that match TRBD1. With V trimmed by 1 base and J by 7 bases, 11 bases remained unmatched. Per the germline V gene, CDR1 is SGHRS and CDR2 is YFSETQ. CDR3 length: 16 residues. The CDR3 loop reads CASSLSTGDLLNEQFF. In DNA, the CDR3 is TGCGCCAGCAGCTTGTCTACAGGGGACCTACTAAATGAGCAGTTCTTC.

This chain joins TRBV5-8 and TRBJ1-1; D remains ambiguous. Germline-derived CDR1 and CDR2 are SGHTS and YDEGEE. V was cut by 4 bases and J by 1 base, with 14 bases left in between. The CDR3 has 15 residues. The CDR3 sequence: CASSPLGEWNTEAFF. CDR3 sequence (DNA): TGTGCCAGCAGCCCCTTGGGAGAATGGAACACTGAAGCTTTCTTT.

This chain connects TRBV27 to TRBJ1-6; D is undetermined. The CDR3 loop spans 13 amino acids. Germline CDR1 and CDR2: MNHEY and SMNVEV (reference sequence). V was shortened by 3 bases and J by 11 bases, with 11 bases between the two germline ends. CDR3 DNA: TGTGCCAGCAGTTTCCTTGGAGGTCCACCCCTCCACTTT. This translates into CASSFLGGPPLHF.

The V gene is TRBV6-1, the J gene TRBJ1-5; 7 positions agree with TRBD1. In germline, CDR1 is MNHNS, CDR2 SASEGT. V lost 2 bases and J lost 4; bases outside the gene matches: 5. The CDR3 spans 15 residues. The CDR3 region is CASSETQGLNQPQHF. CDR3 in DNA: TGTGCCAGCAGTGAAACACAGGGGTTGAATCAGCCCCAGCATTTT.